The T cell receptor beta chain under discussion was sequenced for a study of neurological immune-mediated disorders. The sample holds many counts of this clonotype. The germline V gene encodes CDR1 DFQATT and CDR2 SNEGSKA (reference sequence). V lost 5 bases and J lost 4; bases outside the gene matches: 5. The CDR3 consists of 13 residues. A single record per CDR3 protein comes from TCRdb applying MiXCR to the 5' RACE reads. In the table there are about 120,000 distinct CDR3 sequences, roughly 3.1% of which are singletons. The genes are TRBV20-1 and TRBJ1-5; 7 bases match TRBD1. The TCR was taken from a young woman with multiple sclerosis. The sample comprised PBMCs. The CDR3 DNA is TGCAGTGCTGAGGGGGCGATTAATCAGCCCCAGCATTTT. Amino acid sequence: CSAEGAINQPQHF.